This T cell receptor (beta chain) was retrieved from a study of T cell responses to AZD1222 COVID-19 vaccine. V lost 4 bases and J lost 8, with 17 bases in between. The CDR3 totals 15 residues. Looked up from germline, CDR1 is SNHLY and CDR2 is FYNNEI. The assay was immunoSEQ multiplex PCR, and TCRdb's table has in-frame clones only and misses some. The sample consists of 120,000 to 150,000 clones, 80% to 95% of them appearing once. About this clone itself: Its antigen is still unknown.

General study findings and limits: Repertoire sampling occurred only after the peak T cell response. Spike as a whole was targeted by vaccine-associated CD4 TCRs, dominant at 160-218 and 743-854. Unmutated variant regions reportedly attract nearly half of all spike-specific TCRs. Clonal diversity was possibly underestimated, and the donors were mostly white British, with more females.

Specimen: peripheral blood, collected on day 0 of AZD1222 vaccination. This TCR derives from an adult in good health. This chain links TRBV2 with TRBJ1-4, with D possibly being TRBD1 (6 bases). CDR3 nucleotides: TGTGCCAGCAGTGTAACGGACAGAAGACAAGAAAAACTGTTTTTT. Protein: CASSVTDRRQEKLFF.